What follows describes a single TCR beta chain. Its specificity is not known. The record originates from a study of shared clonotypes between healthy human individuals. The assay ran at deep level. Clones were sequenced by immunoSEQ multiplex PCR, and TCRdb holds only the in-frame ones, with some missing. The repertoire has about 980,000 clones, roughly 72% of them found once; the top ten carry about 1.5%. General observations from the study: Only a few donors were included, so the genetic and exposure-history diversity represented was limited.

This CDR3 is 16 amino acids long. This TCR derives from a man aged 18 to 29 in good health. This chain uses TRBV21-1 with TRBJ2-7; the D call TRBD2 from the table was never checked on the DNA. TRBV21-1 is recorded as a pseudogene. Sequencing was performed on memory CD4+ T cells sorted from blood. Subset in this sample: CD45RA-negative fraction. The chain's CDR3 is CASSTYTTRGYAEQYF. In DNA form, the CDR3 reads TGTGCCAGCAGCACCTACACCACTAGAGGGTACGCCGAGCAGTACTTC.